A single sample gave rise to the 4 T cell receptor beta chains below, sequenced in a study of blood T cell repertoires in COVID-19. Clones were read by immunoSEQ multiplex PCR, and TCRdb kept only the in-frame ones, dropping some. The repertoire includes roughly 200,000 clones, 65% to 90% of them detected once, and over 1.5% sits in the top ten. The sample consisted of peripheral blood. These receptors were obtained from a human donor in a cohort sampled during active COVID-19.

Here the CDR3 DNA reads TGTGCCAGCAGCGTAGTCGGTGTGGCTAGCGGGGGGGAGACCCAGTACTTC. Translation: CASSVVGVASGGETQYF. This rearrangement joins TRBV9 to TRBJ2-5, with 11 bases that match TRBD2. CDR1 and CDR2 (germline): SGDLS, YYNGEE. V shed 0 bases and J 5 bases; nucleotides not matched to a gene: 9. The CDR3 runs 17 residues.

The chain carries TRBV7-2 and TRBJ1-1; D is possibly TRBD1 (5 bases). V dropped 5 bases and J dropped 4 bases, with 17 bases sitting between them. This CDR3 is 15 amino acids long. Germline assignment: CDR1 SGHTA and CDR2 FQGNSA. In nucleotides, the CDR3 is TGTGCCAGCAGCACAATAGTGGGGGGAGGCACTGAAGCTTTCTTT. Its protein is CASSTIVGGGTEAFF.

This clone was seen once. The V gene is TRBV5-4, the J gene TRBJ2-1; perhaps TRBD2 as D (5 bases). V shed 6 bases and J shed 8 bases, with 18 bases lying between them. Germline assignment: CDR1 SGHNT and CDR2 YYREEE (reference sequence). The CDR3 length is 14 residues. The CDR3 reads CASISDGVLDEQFF. The CDR3 nucleotides read TGTGCCAGCATTTCGGACGGGGTGTTGGATGAGCAGTTCTTC.

The chain joins TRBV6-4 to TRBJ1-5, with D perhaps matching TRBD1 (6 bases). Germline CDR1 and CDR2: MRHNA and SNTAGT. Trimming pared 8 bases from V and 0 bases from J, leaving 14 bases between. This CDR3 has 15 residues. CDR3 sequence (DNA): TGTGCCAGCTCGTGGGGGCAATATAGCAATCAGCCCCAGCATTTT. Translation: CASSWGQYSNQPQHF.